The 6 T cell receptor beta chains presented below share a single source sample, sequenced in a study of human T cells and chemical hapten exposure. Time point defined: patch test 2, 6 weeks after DPC sensitization. Treatment in this sample: therapeutic diphenylcyclopropenone sensitization with weekly scalp DPC. One entry per CDR3 protein results from TCRdb running MiXCR on the RACE reads. Of some 45,000 distinct CDR3 sequences detected, around 10% appear once; the ten largest clones hold approximately 15%. Sequencing was performed on whole blood, taken in connection with sensitization to the hapten diphenylcyclopropenone (DPC). The receptors shown here come from a woman in her thirties or forties with alopecia areata. Some clones in this sample may be carry-over from other donors' samples.

The chain is built from TRBV5-1 and TRBJ2-2; 7 nucleotides line up with TRBD1. Germline V gene sequence: CDR1 SGHRS, CDR2 YFSETQ. The trim removed 2 bases at V and 6 bases at J, leaving 1 base unmatched. This CDR3 comprises 13 residues. The CDR3 loop reads CASSFQGAGELFF. In nucleotides, the CDR3 is TGCGCCAGCAGCTTCCAGGGGGCCGGGGAGCTGTTTTTT.

This clonotype was seen many times. CDR3 sequence reads: CSVGGGSYEQYF. The CDR3 DNA reads as TGCAGCGTTGGTGGGGGCTCCTACGAGCAGTACTTC. J is TRBJ2-7 and V is TRBV29-1; D is tentatively TRBD1 or TRBD2 (5 bases each). Trimming shortened V by 4 bases and J by 0 bases, and 7 bases separated the two germline ends. The CDR3 is 12 residues long. The germline V gene has CDR1 SQVTM and CDR2 ANQGSEA.

This clonotype was found many times. This chain uses TRBV6-2 or TRBV6-3 with TRBJ2-1; D is perhaps TRBD1 (5 bases). This CDR3 contains 15 residues. Trimming took 5 bases from V and 6 from J, leaving 17 bases between them. Germline V lookup: CDR1 MNHEY, CDR2 SVGEGT. CDR3 sequence reads: CASSPVGLGINEQFF. The CDR3 nucleotides are TGTGCCAGCAGTCCCGTGGGGCTTGGGATCAATGAGCAGTTCTTC.

This clonotype was seen once. The chain is built from TRBV29-1 and TRBJ2-1; D remains unclear. CDR3 length: 15 amino acids. The V end was cut by 1 base, the J end by 5 bases, with 15 bases between. Germline loops: CDR1 SQVTM, CDR2 ANQGSEA. The CDR3 DNA reads TGCAGCGTTGAAGGGCTTCGGCTACCTCACAATGAGCAGTTCTTC. This translates into CSVEGLRLPHNEQFF.

Ten or more counts support this clonotype. V gene TRBV10-3 combines with J gene TRBJ2-5, with 7 nucleotides matching TRBD2. The CDR3 loop spans 14 amino acids. Germline loops: CDR1 ENHRY, CDR2 SYGVKD. V lost 3 bases to trimming and J lost 3 bases; unmatched junction nucleotides: 4. DNA for the CDR3: TGTGCCATCAGTGAAGCGGGGCTGAAAGAGACCCAGTACTTC. Its protein product is CAISEAGLKETQYF.

Only a few counts were recorded for this clonotype. The chain has TRBV6-1 and TRBJ2-7, with D perhaps TRBD2 (5 bases). Trimming stripped 1 base from V and 1 base from J, with 8 bases between. The CDR3 covers 14 residues. Germline CDR1 reads MNHNS; CDR2 reads SASEGT. CDR3 residues: CASSEGEGSYEQYF. CDR3 bases: TGTGCCAGCAGTGAAGGCGAGGGATCCTACGAGCAGTACTTC.